This T cell receptor beta chain was retrieved from a study of blood T cells in healthy people across ages. Study observations and caveats: Strong correlation linked observed beta diversity and percent naive T cells. Total diversity from one million sequenced T cells was likely underestimated.

A J-beta primer mix and a sample-barcoded 5' primer were used in a second PCR of roughly 7 to 12 cycles. A template-switch adaptor that had 12 random nucleotides put a tag on each cDNA molecule. Every sample produced at least 3 million CDR3-containing paired-end reads. TCRdb itself ran the 5' RACE reads through MiXCR, one entry per CDR3 protein. Of about 1.5 million distinct CDR3 sequences listed, about 43% are singletons. Trimming removed 8 bases from V and 0 bases from J; junction bases left unmatched: 4. Germline V gene lookup returns CDR1 GTSNPN and CDR2 SVGIG (reference sequence). The CDR3 loop spans 13 amino acids. As regards this clonotype: Its antigen is as yet unknown.

Sequences were obtained from blood. This rearrangement joins TRBV30 to TRBJ2-7; 10 positions agree with TRBD2. The receptor comes from a woman aged 18-29 years in good health. The CDR3 region is CATSGEGSYEQYF. As DNA, the CDR3 is TGTGCCACTAGCGGGGAGGGCTCCTACGAGCAGTACTTC. Based on the CDR3 plus reference TRBV30 and TRBJ2-7, the full variable domain is SQTIHQWPATLVQPVGSPLSLECTVEGTSNPNLYWYRQAAGRGLQLLFYSVGIGQISSEVPQNLSASRPQDRQFILSSKKLLLSDSGFYLCATSGEGSYEQYFGPGTRLTVT.